These 30 T cell receptor beta chains originate from one sample sequenced in a study of blood T cell repertoires in COVID-19. The table came from immunoSEQ multiplex PCR; TCRdb's copy has only in-frame clones and leaves some out. The top ten hold approximately 5.3% of the sample, which has around 300,000 clones, about 90% seen once. What was sequenced was PBMCs or T cells enriched from blood (not recorded which). The receptors shown here come from a woman younger than 45 who had recovered from COVID-19.

This clone was picked up a small number of times. The genes are TRBV18 and TRBJ1-1, with 7 bases that match TRBD1. V was pared by 3 bases and J by 1 base, with 5 bases of the junction left unmatched. CDR1 and CDR2 (germline): KGHSH, LQKENI. The CDR3 contains 15 residues. The CDR3 is CASSPEGGSNTEAFF. In nucleotides, the CDR3 is TGTGCCAGCTCACCGGAAGGGGGCTCGAACACTGAAGCTTTCTTT.

The chain has TRBV7-3 and TRBJ1-1; TRBD1 is a possible D gene (6 bases). This CDR3 has 18 amino acids. Trimming removed 5 bases at V and 0 bases at J, with 22 bases between. From germline, CDR1 is SGHTA and CDR2 FQGTGA. The CDR3 here is CASSPFLTDRTLNTEAFF. DNA for the CDR3: TGTGCCAGCAGCCCTTTTCTCACGGACAGAACATTGAACACTGAAGCTTTCTTT. Based on the CDR3 plus reference TRBV7-3 and TRBJ1-1, the full variable domain is GAGVSQTPSNKVTEKGKYVELRCDPISGHTALYWYRQSLGQGPEFLIYFQGTGAADDSGLPNDRFFAVRPEGSVSTLKIQRTERGDSAVYLCASSPFLTDRTLNTEAFFGQGTRLTVV.

This clone came up once. This rearrangement joins TRBV27 to TRBJ2-3, with 11 bases that match TRBD2. V lost 4 bases to trimming and J lost 5 bases; unmatched junction nucleotides: 2. The germline CDR1 and CDR2 sequences are MNHEY and SMNVEV (reference sequence). This CDR3 region has 14 residues. CDR3 loop: CASSSLAGEDTQYF. Here the CDR3 DNA reads TGTGCCAGCAGTTCACTAGCGGGGGAAGATACGCAGTATTTT.

J is TRBJ1-2 and V is TRBV5-1; the match to TRBD1 covers 11 bases. V lost 3 bases and J lost 4; bases outside the gene matches: 2. This CDR3 is 14 amino acids long. Germline CDR1 is SGHRS and CDR2 is YFSETQ. The CDR3 here is CASSSGTGGYGYTF. CDR3 DNA: TGCGCCAGCAGCTCCGGGACAGGGGGCTATGGCTACACCTTC.

This clone showed up just once. The chain links TRBV7-8 to TRBJ2-7; 7 nucleotides line up with TRBD1. From germline, CDR1 is SGHVS and CDR2 FQNEAQ. The CDR3 totals 15 residues. V shed 5 bases, J shed 4 bases, and the junction held 11 bases outside the gene matches. The CDR3 DNA follows: TGTGCCAGCAGCACTAAACAGGGGTGGCCTTACGAGCAGTACTTC. It translates to CASSTKQGWPYEQYF.

This clone has only one observation. The chain uses TRBV14 and TRBJ1-2; TRBD1 is a possible D gene (5 bases). Per germline, CDR1 SGHDN and CDR2 FVKESK. The ends were cut back, 2 bases at V and 9 bases at J, with 19 bases in the middle. The CDR3 loop spans 15 amino acids. CDR3 sequence (DNA): TGTGCCAGCAGCCAAATGGGCCAGGGCAATAGTCGCTACACCTTC. This gives the protein CASSQMGQGNSRYTF.

The chain combines TRBV10-2 with TRBJ2-7, with 7 bases aligning to TRBD2. CDR3 length: 14 amino acids. Germline V gene data show CDR1 as WSHSY and CDR2 as SAAADI. The V gene end was trimmed by 8 bases and the J gene end by 1 base; junction bases not matched to a gene: 8. The chain's CDR3 is CASSVGGGSYEQYF. DNA for the CDR3: TGCGCCAGCTCGGTCGGCGGGGGTTCCTACGAGCAGTACTTC.

The rearrangement uses TRBV6-5 and TRBJ1-1, with D hard to call. V lost 5 bases to trimming and J lost 7 bases, with 5 bases between them. The V gene's germline CDR1 is MNHEY and CDR2 SVGAGI. CDR3 size: 10 residues. CDR3 nucleotides: TGTGCCAGCAGTCTAATTGAAGCTTTCTTT. The encoded protein is CASSLIEAFF.

V is TRBV30 and J is TRBJ1-5, with unresolved D. Germline lookup yields CDR1 GTSNPN and CDR2 SVGIG (reference sequence). Trimming took off 0 bases at V and 5 bases at J, with 8 bases between the two ends. The CDR3 covers 13 residues. CDR3 sequence: CAWSVRSDQPQHF. For the CDR3, the DNA is TGTGCCTGGAGTGTACGGAGCGATCAGCCCCAGCATTTT.

This chain links TRBV2 with TRBJ2-6, with D possibly matching TRBD1 (6 bases). The CDR3 has 15 residues. The V end lost 6 bases, the J end lost 0 bases, and 9 bases lay between the germline ends. Germline assignment: CDR1 SNHLY and CDR2 FYNNEI. In nucleotides, the CDR3 is TGTGCCAGCAGGGACAGTTTCTCTGGGGCCAACGTCCTGACTTTC. It encodes CASRDSFSGANVLTF.

V gene TRBV11-2 combines with J gene TRBJ1-1; the match to TRBD1 covers 7 bases. The CDR3 length is 16 residues. From germline, CDR1 is SGHAT and CDR2 FQNNGV. The V gene end was trimmed by 5 bases and the J gene end by 1 base; junction bases not matched to a gene: 10. The CDR3 coding sequence is TGTGCCAGCAGCCTTGATTTGGGACAGTGGAACACTGAAGCTTTCTTT. Translating gives CASSLDLGQWNTEAFF.

This chain links TRBV2 with TRBJ1-5, with no clear D. V was trimmed by 1 base and J by 0 bases, leaving 13 bases between them. CDR3 length: 17 residues. Germline V CDR1 and CDR2: SNHLY, FYNNEI. The CDR3 is CASSEDPGWYSNQPQHF. CDR3 sequence (DNA): TGTGCCAGCAGTGAAGATCCAGGATGGTATAGCAATCAGCCCCAGCATTTT. The variable domain in full, with the rest retrieved from reference TRBV2 and TRBJ1-5, is EPEVTQTPSHQVTQMGQEVILRCVPISNHLYFYWYRQILGQKVEFLVSFYNNEISEKSEIFDDQFSVERPDGSNFTLKIRSTKLEDSAMYFCASSEDPGWYSNQPQHFGDGTRLSIL.

This clone has more than one count but fewer than ten. The chain carries TRBV19 and TRBJ1-1; the D gene is possibly TRBD1 (6 bases). The V and J ends lost 9 bases and 4 bases respectively, with 12 bases between them. This CDR3 region has 12 residues. In germline, CDR1 is LNHDA, CDR2 SQIVND (reference sequence). CDR3 region: CASREQGTEAFF. The CDR3 bases are TGTGCCAGCCGCGAACAGGGCACTGAAGCTTTCTTT.

The chain recombines TRBV30 with TRBJ1-3; D is undetermined. This CDR3 is built from 11 residues. Trimming cost V 2 bases and J 4 bases, with 3 bases left between them. CDR1 and CDR2 from the germline V gene are GTSNPN and SVGIG (reference sequence). The CDR3 here is CAWSLGNTIYF. The CDR3 DNA sequence: TGTGCCTGGAGTTTAGGAAACACCATATATTTT.

This chain connects TRBV5-1 to TRBJ2-2; TRBD1 aligns across 8 bases. The CDR3 is made up of 17 amino acids. V lost 0 bases to trimming and J lost 2 bases; unmatched junction nucleotides: 6. The germline V gene encodes CDR1 SGHRS and CDR2 YFSETQ. The CDR3 spells CASSLDVGQGNTGELFF. As DNA, the CDR3 is TGCGCCAGCAGCTTGGATGTAGGACAGGGAAACACCGGGGAGCTGTTTTTT.

This clone has only a few counts. The V gene is TRBV9, the J gene TRBJ2-1; 10 positions match TRBD2. Losses at the gene ends were 0 bases for V and 7 bases for J; bases not matched to a gene: 10. The CDR3 has 17 amino acids. Germline lookup yields CDR1 SGDLS and CDR2 YYNGEE. The CDR3 sequence is CASSVGSPPAGGNEQFF. The CDR3 DNA is TGTGCCAGCAGCGTAGGATCCCCGCCAGCGGGGGGGAATGAGCAGTTCTTC.

The rearrangement links TRBV5-1 to TRBJ2-2; 8 positions agree with TRBD2. After removal of 2 bases from V and 4 bases from J, the junction contained 7 bases not matched to a gene. CDR3 size: 16 residues. Germline lookup yields CDR1 SGHRS and CDR2 YFSETQ. For the CDR3, the DNA is TGCGCCAGCAGCTTTCCAGCGGGGGCCATCACCGGGGAGCTGTTTTTT. It is translated as CASSFPAGAITGELFF.

The chain carries TRBV19 and TRBJ2-7; 8 bases line up with TRBD1. The V and J ends lost 5 bases and 5 bases, in that order; junction bases with no gene match: 8. CDR1 LNHDA and CDR2 SQIVND come from the germline V gene (reference sequence). The CDR3 extends over 14 amino acids. In nucleotides, the CDR3 is TGTGCCAGTAGTTTCCGGGACAGGCCCAACGAGCAGTACTTC. It is translated as CASSFRDRPNEQYF.

For the CDR3, the DNA is TGTGCCAGCAGCTCACGCCTGGGGGCAGACTATGGCTACACCTTC. Protein sequence: CASSSRLGADYGYTF. The genes are TRBV7-2 and TRBJ1-2, with D perhaps matching TRBD1 (6 bases). The CDR3 totals 15 residues. Germline V CDR1 and CDR2: SGHTA, FQGNSA. Between the trimmed V and J ends, which lost 4 bases and 3 bases, there was a span of 15 bases.

The DNA of the CDR3 is TGTGCCAGCAGCCAAGAGAGATTAGCACAAGAGACCCAGTACTTC. This translates into CASSQERLAQETQYF. The V and J genes are TRBV3-1 (or the pseudogene TRBV3-2) and TRBJ2-5; D is unresolved. Germline CDR1 and CDR2: LGHDT and YNNKEL (reference sequence). Trimming removed 0 bases at V and 2 bases at J, with 10 bases between. The CDR3 spans 15 residues.

The chain links TRBV3-1 (or the pseudogene TRBV3-2) to TRBJ1-2, with TRBD1 identical over 7 bases. The CDR3 length is 15 residues. The V gene's germline CDR1 is LGHDT and CDR2 YNNKEL (reference sequence). J was trimmed by 4 bases and V by 1 base; bases with no gene match: 6. The CDR3 reads CASSQAGQLGYGYTF. CDR3 sequence (DNA): TGTGCCAGCAGCCAAGCGGGACAGCTCGGCTATGGCTACACCTTC.

The chain carries TRBV28 and TRBJ2-7; D gene ambiguous. Germline CDR1 reads MDHEN; CDR2 reads SYDVKM. There are 14 residues in the CDR3. V was trimmed by 4 bases and J by 4 bases, leaving 14 bases between them. CDR3 residues: CASSSLDRLYEQYF. In DNA, the CDR3 is TGTGCCAGCAGTTCCTTAGACCGACTTTACGAGCAGTACTTC. The full variable domain, its missing parts supplied by reference TRBV28 and TRBJ2-7, is DVKVTQSSRYLVKRTGEKVFLECVQDMDHENMFWYRQDPGLGLRLIYFSYDVKMKEKGDIPEGYSVSREKKERFSLILESASTNQTSMYLCASSSLDRLYEQYFGPGTRLTVT.

A single count supports this clone. V gene TRBV5-4 combines with J gene TRBJ2-7; 7 positions match TRBD2. The CDR3 covers 16 residues. V gave up 2 bases and J gave up 5 bases; unmatched junction bases: 13. Germline V gene data show CDR1 as SGHNT and CDR2 as YYREEE (reference sequence). In DNA form, the CDR3 reads TGTGCCAGCAGCTTCGGACCGGGGGGACGGGGCCACGAGCAGTACTTC. Encoded protein: CASSFGPGGRGHEQYF. Combining the CDR3 with reference TRBV5-4 and TRBJ2-7 gives the whole variable domain ETGVTQSPTHLIKTRGQQVTLRCSSQSGHNTVSWYQQALGQGPQFIFQYYREEENGRGNFPPRFSGLQFPNYSSELNVNALELDDSALYLCASSFGPGGRGHEQYFGPGTRLTVT.

This clone was seen only once. J is TRBJ1-4 and V is TRBV5-8, with D hard to call. Trimming cost V 4 bases and J 6 bases, with 16 bases left between them. In germline, CDR1 is SGHTS, CDR2 YDEGEE. This CDR3 has 15 residues. In DNA form, the CDR3 reads TGTGCCAGCAGCCCGGTAGGGAGGCTTGATGAAAAACTGTTTTTT. Amino acid sequence: CASSPVGRLDEKLFF.

The genes are TRBV11-2 and TRBJ1-2; no definite D call. Germline assignment: CDR1 SGHAT and CDR2 FQNNGV. CDR3 length: 14 amino acids. V dropped 1 base and J dropped 3 bases, with 9 bases sitting between them. CDR3 amino acids: CASSLGQSYYGYTF. The CDR3 coding sequence is TGTGCCAGCAGCTTAGGGCAGTCGTACTATGGCTACACCTTC. The whole variable domain, filled in from reference TRBV11-2 and TRBJ1-2, reads EAGVAQSPRYKIIEKRQSVAFWCNPISGHATLYWYQQILGQGPKLLIQFQNNGVVDDSQLPKDRFSAERLKGVDSTLKIQPAKLEDSAVYLCASSLGQSYYGYTFGSGTRLTVV.

This clone was counted only a few times. V usage is TRBV9 and J usage is TRBJ1-1, with TRBD1 matching 7 bases. Germline trimming cut 4 bases from V and 1 base from J; bases unmatched to any gene: 7. Germline CDR1 and CDR2: SGDLS and YYNGEE. The CDR3 is made up of 15 amino acids. CDR3 DNA: TGTGCCAGCAGCCCCCGACAGGGAAGGAACACTGAAGCTTTCTTT. Its protein is CASSPRQGRNTEAFF.

The gene calls are TRBV27 and TRBJ2-7, with 9 nucleotides matching TRBD1. The CDR3 is made up of 15 amino acids. Germline lookup yields CDR1 MNHEY and CDR2 SMNVEV (reference sequence). Trimming took 6 bases from V and 4 from J; bases not matched to a gene: 10. The CDR3 coding sequence is TGTGCCAGCAGGCCCCTCGGGACAGGGCGTTACGAGCAGTACTTC. Its protein product is CASRPLGTGRYEQYF.

The chain couples TRBV7-9 to TRBJ2-3; tentatively, D is TRBD1 (6 bases). Trimming shortened V by 1 base and J by 9 bases, and 23 bases separated the two germline ends. This CDR3 contains 17 residues. Per germline, CDR1 SEHNR and CDR2 FQNEAQ (reference sequence). The CDR3 sequence is CASSLVSVIWGHDTQYF. The CDR3, as DNA: TGTGCCAGCAGCTTAGTTAGTGTGATTTGGGGGCATGACACGCAGTATTTT.

This chain links TRBV5-5 with TRBJ1-1; possible D gene TRBD1, 5 bases. Germline loops: CDR1 SGHKS, CDR2 YYEKEE (reference sequence). Trimming removed 4 bases from V and 5 bases from J, with 21 bases in between. The CDR3 is 16 residues long. The CDR3 DNA sequence: TGTGCCAGCAGCGGGGCCGTCGGGAGAGAGAAAACTGAAGCTTTCTTT. Protein product: CASSGAVGREKTEAFF.

This chain connects TRBV6-5 to TRBJ2-5, with 7 bases aligning to TRBD1. There are 15 residues in the CDR3. V shed 7 bases, J shed 0 bases, and the junction held 8 bases outside the gene matches. Germline V CDR1 and CDR2: MNHEY, SVGAGI. This CDR3 reads CASTTGETYQETQYF. CDR3 DNA: TGTGCCAGCACCACAGGGGAGACGTACCAAGAGACCCAGTACTTC.